This T cell receptor beta chain emerged from a study of identical twins. With template switching, a universal primer site was added, and the cDNA carried unique molecular identifiers. TCRdb analysed the 5' RACE reads with MiXCR anew, one entry per CDR3 protein. The table lists a few hundred thousand distinct CDR3 sequences, 20% to 25% of them singletons, with 2.9% in the top ten. CDR1 is LNHNV and CDR2 is YYDKDF in the germline V gene (reference sequence). The CDR3 sequence is 17 residues long. Unmatched junction bases numbered 11, after V lost 0 bases and J lost 5 bases. Every donor was a healthy Caucasian. These data were also reused for a study on T cells expressing NK-cell markers. As reported in that work: Most of the eight sequenced donors were classified as HCMV-seropositive, and one was classified as seronegative. About six donors carried dominant NKG2C+ clonotypes that made up roughly 1.0-8% of their CD8+ T cells.

This receptor was taken from a woman aged 18 to 35 in good health. The sample comprised CD4+ T cells sorted from blood. V usage is TRBV15 and J usage is TRBJ2-3, with TRBD2 matching over 7 bases. In DNA form, the CDR3 reads TGTGCCACCAGCAGAGATCGGCAGAGCGGGGCGGGAGATACGCAGTATTTT. It encodes CATSRDRQSGAGDTQYF.